This is a list of T cell receptor beta chains from one sample in a study of identical twins. Using its own MiXCR run on the 5' RACE reads, TCRdb lists one record per CDR3 protein. Here the sample spans under 800,000 distinct CDR3 sequences, 21% being singletons. The data were also submitted as part of a second study, on T cells expressing NK-cell markers.

Sequenced sample: PBMCs. The receptor set was obtained from a woman aged 18-30 years in good health. CDR3s include the opening cysteine and the closing phenylalanine or tryptophan. The D gene is left open where the match is weak. The size of a clone is reported for some rows only, either as once, few or many, or as a class for expanded clones.

-,TRBJ2-7,-,TRBV10-3,TGTGCCATCAGTGTAAGAGCCCACGAGCAGTACTTC,CAISVRAHEQYF
TRBD2,TRBJ2-3,few,TRBV10-3,TGTGCCATCAGTGAATCTCTAGCGGGAGGGGCAGATACGCAGTATTTT,CAISESLAGGADTQYF
TRBD1,TRBJ2-1,few,TRBV20-1,TGCAGTGCTTGCATCGACAGGGACCCCTACAATGAGCAGTTCTTC,CSACIDRDPYNEQFF
-,TRBJ2-5,-,TRBV6-6,TGTGCCAGCAGTTACTGGCGGGACGAGACCCAGTACTTC,CASSYWRDETQYF
-,TRBJ2-3,-,TRBV20-1,TGCAGTGCGCCCCGGGTGTTCATAGGGACAGATACGCAGTATTTT,CSAPRVFIGTDTQYF
-,TRBJ2-5,few,TRBV20-1,TGCAGTGCTCAGGACCCCTGGCGGACCCAGTACTTC,CSAQDPWRTQYF
-,TRBJ2-3,many,TRBV20-1,TGCAGTGCAACCGGGACTGGCACAGATACGCAGTATTTT,CSATGTGTDTQYF
-,TRBJ2-3,few,TRBV6-1,TGTGCCAGCAGGGCCGGGACTGGTACGCAGTATTTT,CASRAGTGTQYF
-,TRBJ1-1,-,TRBV12-3/TRBV12-4,TGTGCCAGCACCCGTCATTGGAACACTGAAGCTTTCTTT,CASTRHWNTEAFF
TRBD2,TRBJ2-5,-,TRBV9,TGTGCCAGCAGCGTAGCCGGCGGGGGAGCCTGGGAGACCCAGTACTTC,CASSVAGGGAWETQYF
-,TRBJ2-7,-,TRBV7-9,TGTGCCAGCAGCTTAGAGTCTCCAAGGACCGAGCAGTACTTC,CASSLESPRTEQYF
TRBD1,TRBJ2-3,many,TRBV5-4,TGTGCCAGCAGCGTACCGGGACAGGGGTTTGATACGCAGTATTTT,CASSVPGQGFDTQYF
TRBD2,TRBJ2-5,-,TRBV20-1,TGCAGTGCCAGGTGGCTAGCGGGAGGTATTGAGACCCAGTACTTC,CSARWLAGGIETQYF
-,TRBJ1-6,-,TRBV4-2,TGTGCCAGCAGCCAAGAGGACAAGGGTAATTCACCCCTCCACTTT,CASSQEDKGNSPLHF
-,TRBJ2-1,many,TRBV11-3,TGTGCCAGCAGCTTAGGAGGGTATGAGAACAATGAGCAGTTCTTC,CASSLGGYENNEQFF
-,TRBJ2-1,-,TRBV21-1,TGTGCCAGCAGCTCGCGGACTAGCGGCATCCCGCCCTACAATGAGCAGTTCTTC,CASSSRTSGIPPYNEQFF
TRBD2,TRBJ2-3,-,TRBV12-3/TRBV12-4,TGTGCCAGCAGCCCGAGCGGGAGTAGAGATACGCAGTATTTT,CASSPSGSRDTQYF
-,TRBJ2-6,few,TRBV5-1,TGCGCCAGCAGCTTGGCCCGGACGGGCGGACCTGGGGCCAACGTCCTGACTTTC,CASSLARTGGPGANVLTF
TRBD1,TRBJ2-3,-,TRBV12-3/TRBV12-4,TGTGCCAGCAGTCGTCAGGGGGCTGTTACGCAGTATTTT,CASSRQGAVTQYF
-,TRBJ1-2,-,TRBV6-5,TGTGCCAGCAGTTACATCAACGGGGACGCCAACTATGGCTACACCTTC,CASSYINGDANYGYTF
TRBD2,TRBJ2-7,many,TRBV20-1,TGCAGTGCTAGAGTAGCGGGGGGGTATTACGAGCAGTACTTC,CSARVAGGYYEQYF
-,TRBJ2-3,few,TRBV20-1,TGCAGTGCAGCGATGGGTGATACGCAGTATTTT,CSAAMGDTQYF
-,TRBJ2-5,many,TRBV7-2,TGTGCCAGCAGCTTAGTTCCAGACGCGTACCAAGAGACCCAGTACTTC,CASSLVPDAYQETQYF
-,TRBJ1-2,many,TRBV27,TGTGCCAGCAGACAAAGCCACAGGGTTGGGAACTATGGCTACACCTTC,CASRQSHRVGNYGYTF
-,TRBJ1-2,-,TRBV25-1,TGTGCCAGCAAAGCGGCAGGGAACTTGTATGGCTACACCTTC,CASKAAGNLYGYTF
TRBD2,TRBJ2-3,few,TRBV10-1,TGCGCCAGCGGGACGACTAGCGGGGTTGAGTTTTCTAGCACAGATACGCAGTATTTT,CASGTTSGVEFSSTDTQYF
-,TRBJ2-7,-,TRBV15,TGTGCCACCAGCAGCGGGTTAGGCGAGCAGTACTTC,CATSSGLGEQYF
TRBD2,TRBJ2-1,many,TRBV7-6,TGTGCCAGCAGCTTATCTAGCGGGCCGCAGTTCTTC,CASSLSSGPQFF
TRBD2,TRBJ2-5,few,TRBV7-9,TGTGCCAGCAGCTTAAGCACTAGCGGGGGGCAAGAGACCCAGTACTTC,CASSLSTSGGQETQYF
-,TRBJ1-3,few,TRBV30,TGTGCCTGGAGTATGGGGTACGGAAACACCATATATTTT,CAWSMGYGNTIYF
-,TRBJ2-7,once,TRBV30,TGTGCCTGGAGTATTTCTTTAGGCGAGCAGTACTTC,CAWSISLGEQYF
-,TRBJ2-1,-,TRBV7-2,TGTGCCAGCAGCTTAGTGAAGCGGGAGCAGTTCTTC,CASSLVKREQFF
TRBD2,TRBJ2-3,-,TRBV12-3/TRBV12-4,TGTGCCATCCGTATTAGCGGGAGCCCAGATACGCAGTATTTT,CAIRISGSPDTQYF
-,TRBJ2-5,-,TRBV6-1,TGTGCCAGCAGTGGGATCGGACCCCAAGAGACCCAGTACTTC,CASSGIGPQETQYF
-,TRBJ2-4,many,TRBV7-9,TGTGCCAGCAGCTCCAAGGAGGGGAGGAACATTCAGTACTTC,CASSSKEGRNIQYF
-,TRBJ1-1,few,TRBV18,TGTGCCAGCTCACCCTTGGGGTGGGGCAGCCCAAACACTGAAGCTTTCTTT,CASSPLGWGSPNTEAFF
TRBD2,TRBJ2-1,-,TRBV12-3/TRBV12-4,TGTGCCAGCAGTGTATATAGCGGGAGGGTCCACAATGAGCAGTTCTTC,CASSVYSGRVHNEQFF
TRBD2,TRBJ2-7,few,TRBV6-5,TGTGCCAGCAGATATGGGCTAGCGGGGTTCTACGAGCAGTACTTC,CASRYGLAGFYEQYF
-,TRBJ2-3,few,TRBV12-3/TRBV12-4,TGTGCCAGCAGTTTTATGGGGGCTGACACAGATACGCAGTATTTT,CASSFMGADTDTQYF
-,TRBJ2-7,-,TRBV30,TGTGCCTGGAGCACGGACTTCTCCTACGAGCAGTACTTC,CAWSTDFSYEQYF
-,TRBJ2-1,-,TRBV7-2,TGTGCCAGCAGCTTAGAAGGCGCCCCGGAAAATGAGCAGTTCTTC,CASSLEGAPENEQFF
-,TRBJ2-6,few,TRBV5-1,TGCGCCAGCAGTCCTCTCGATATCTCTGGGGCCAACGTCCTGACTTTC,CASSPLDISGANVLTF
-,TRBJ2-1,-,TRBV24-1,TGTGCCACCAGTGGGTGGGATAATGAGCAGTTCTTC,CATSGWDNEQFF
-,TRBJ2-6,many,TRBV14,TGTGCCAGCAGCCAAGTATCGGATGCTGGGGCCAACGTCCTGACTTTC,CASSQVSDAGANVLTF
TRBD2,TRBJ2-3,-,TRBV29-1,TGCAGCGTCGCCGGGACTAGCGGTTACACAGATACGCAGTATTTT,CSVAGTSGYTDTQYF
-,TRBJ2-3,-,TRBV5-5,TGTGCCAGCAGCTTGCTGCGTTCTAGCACAGATACGCAGTATTTT,CASSLLRSSTDTQYF
-,TRBJ1-5,-,TRBV6-5,TGTGCCAGCAGTTACAGGGGCAGGGATCAGCCCCAGCATTTT,CASSYRGRDQPQHF
-,TRBJ2-5,-,TRBV12-3/TRBV12-4,TGTGCCAGCCCGACGTATTGGACTTTCACAGAGACCCAGTACTTC,CASPTYWTFTETQYF
-,TRBJ2-1,-,TRBV3-1,TGTGCCAGCAGCCCGCGCAGGGACTCCTACAATGAGCAGTTCTTC,CASSPRRDSYNEQFF
-,TRBJ1-1,few,TRBV29-1,TGCCTCGTATCTTGGGGGACCTTAACTGAAGCTTTCTTT,CLVSWGTLTEAFF
TRBD1,TRBJ2-7,few,TRBV29-1,TGCAGCGTGGGGGACAGCCGGAGTTACGAGCAGTACTTC,CSVGDSRSYEQYF
TRBD2,TRBJ2-1,-,TRBV5-1,TGCGCCAGCAGCTTGGTGGCTAGCGGTGCCTACAATGAGCAGTTCTTC,CASSLVASGAYNEQFF
-,TRBJ2-1,few,TRBV19,TGTGCCAGTTCCTCGGCAGGCAATGGCTACAATGAGCAGTTCTTC,CASSSAGNGYNEQFF
-,TRBJ2-1,many,TRBV20-1,TGCAGTGGGGTGAAGGGCGATGAGCAGTTCTTC,CSGVKGDEQFF
TRBD1,TRBJ1-2,-,TRBV6-1,TGTGCCAGCACCTCCCTGCCAGGGGGATTTTTTGGCTACACCTTC,CASTSLPGGFFGYTF
-,TRBJ2-5,many,TRBV9,TGTGCCAGCAGCCCCCGGAGTGCCGAGACCCAGTACTTC,CASSPRSAETQYF
-,TRBJ1-4,many,TRBV4-1,TGCGCCAGCAGCCAAGGGTACGGGGCAGGAACTGAAAAACTGTTTTTT,CASSQGYGAGTEKLFF